This paragraph covers one TCR beta chain sequence. This CDR3 has 14 residues. Trimming took 2 bases from V and 4 from J; bases not matched to a gene: 3. Per germline, CDR1 MNHEY and CDR2 SMNVEV (reference sequence). Authors' data handling: Estimates of nucleated cell counts were drawn from the amplification of reference gene primers. The table came from immunoSEQ multiplex PCR; TCRdb's copy has only in-frame clones and leaves some out. D and trimming come from the DNA, and the V and J calls and clone size come from that table. The sample includes hundreds of thousands of clones, roughly 90% of them seen just once. The data belong to a study of blood T cell repertoires in COVID-19. Turning to the study itself: The samples span acute and convalescent COVID-19 from the United States, Italy and Spain. The cDNA or gDNA used as material had been derived from T cells, B-cell-depleted T cells, or PBMCs.

The TCR was taken from a woman aged 60 to 75 with acute or convalescent COVID-19. The chain uses TRBV27 and TRBJ2-3; the match to TRBD2 covers 7 bases. Specimen: peripheral blood. This CDR3 reads CASSLGTNPDTQYF. The CDR3 nucleotides read TGTGCCAGCAGTTTAGGGACTAATCCAGATACGCAGTATTTT.